This section outlines one TCR beta chain sequence together with its context. What it binds is unknown. Sequencing used immunoSEQ multiplex PCR; TCRdb keeps in-frame clones, though not all of them. Counted here are 90,000 to 95,000 clones, 90% to 95% occurring once; the ten biggest clones make up less than 0.6%. The data stem from a study of graft-versus-host responses after intestinal transplantation. Study information: The transplants performed in recipients were multivisceral, liver-intestinal, or isolated intestinal. Recipients across the board were started on anti-thymocyte globulin induction, then kept on tacrolimus and steroids for two to four years. Regarding the study as a whole: In patients with graft-donor T cell macrochimerism, allograft graft-versus-host to host-versus-graft clonal ratios were high. Detected in recipient marrow were GvH clones, some of which were first observed in ileum or blood.

The sequence was obtained from a human donor who received an intestinal transplant. The specimen comprised unstimulated CD8+ T cells sorted from spleen or lymph node cells, sampled before intestinal transplant.

The CDR3 DNA is TGTGCCAGCAGCGGGGCAGGGGAAAAATCTGGAAACACCATATATTTT. Amino acids: CASSGAGEKSGNTIYF. The chain carries TRBV9 and TRBJ1-3; possibly TRBD1 for D (6 bases). The CDR3 length is 16 residues. Germline CDR1 is SGDLS and CDR2 is YYNGEE. Trimming took off 3 bases at V and 1 base at J, with 14 bases between the two ends.